The 7 T cell receptor beta chains listed next were all sequenced from one sample in a study of metastatic and nonmetastatic thyroid tumors. Before thyroid surgery, none of the patients had received any treatment. TCRdb called clones again from the PCR reads with MiXCR. The data hold 40,000 or so clones, with approximately 26% observed a single time. Sequencing was done on a sample of blood. These receptors all stem from a female donor with papillary thyroid cancer or a benign thyroid nodule (not recorded which). Some clones in this sample may be carry-over from other donors' samples.

This clone was seen ten or more times. No conserved phenylalanine or tryptophan ends this CDR3, so it is likely a read error. This chain links TRBV20-1 with TRBJ2-1, with 8 bases fitting TRBD1. The CDR3 runs to 13 residues. Germline lookup yields CDR1 DFQATT and CDR2 SNEGSKA (reference sequence). The V gene end was trimmed by 5 bases and the J gene end by 5 bases; junction bases not matched to a gene: 5. The CDR3 here is CSAPQGAHNEQFL. The CDR3 DNA reads TGCAGTGCTCCGCAGGGGGCGCACAATGAGCAGTTCCTC.

The chain is built from TRBV5-8 and TRBJ2-7; no definite D call. CDR1 is SGHTS, CDR2 YDEGEE, per germline. Deletions cut 6 bases from V and 3 bases from J, with 13 bases between. The CDR3 runs to 13 residues. In DNA form, the CDR3 reads TGTGCCAGCATCCCCCGCTCAGTCTACGAGCAGTACTTC. The encoded protein is CASIPRSVYEQYF. The variable domain in full, completed from reference TRBV5-8 and TRBJ2-7, reads EAGVTQSPTHLIKTRGQQATLRCSPISGHTSVYWYQQALGLGLQFLLWYDEGEERNRGNFPPRFSGRQFPNYSSELNVNALELEDSALYLCASIPRSVYEQYFGPGTRLTVT.

This clone was counted at least ten times. The chain links TRBV7-9 to TRBJ1-1, with a weak D call TRBD1 (5 bases). There are 18 residues in the CDR3. V lost 4 bases to trimming and J lost 0 bases, with 21 bases between them. The V gene's germline CDR1 is SEHNR and CDR2 FQNEAQ (reference sequence). CDR3 sequence (DNA): TGTGCCAGCAGCTACGAGATGGGGGGTTCACCCGTGAACACTGAAGCTTTCTTT. It yields the protein CASSYEMGGSPVNTEAFF.

This clone was recorded many times. The V gene is TRBV5-1, the J gene TRBJ1-3; D gene uncertain. The CDR3 totals 15 residues. CDR1 is SGHRS and CDR2 is YFSETQ in the germline V gene. V was pared by 0 bases and J by 7 bases, with 14 bases between. This chain's CDR3 is CASSLVSEQANTIYF. CDR3 bases: TGCGCCAGCAGCTTGGTTTCGGAACAAGCGAACACCATATATTTT.

This clone was detected many times. This chain uses TRBV12-3 or TRBV12-4 with TRBJ2-5, with TRBD1 matching over 7 bases. The CDR3 spans 14 residues. The V and J ends lost 4 bases and 4 bases, in that order; junction bases with no gene match: 6. The CDR3 region is CASSSGQAGETQYF. The CDR3 bases are TGTGCCAGCAGTTCTGGACAGGCGGGAGAGACCCAGTACTTC.

CDR3 sequence (DNA): TGTGCCAGTAGTCGGGACAGCATCACAGATACGCAGTATTTT. This gives the protein CASSRDSITDTQYF. The chain uses TRBV19 and TRBJ2-3; the match to TRBD1 covers 7 bases. J gave up 2 bases and V 5 bases, and 4 bases lay outside the gene matches. The CDR3 spans 14 residues. Germline loops: CDR1 LNHDA, CDR2 SQIVND (reference sequence).

This clone was seen a few times. This chain uses TRBV13 with TRBJ2-1; TRBD1 matches at 7 bases. Germline V gene data show CDR1 as PRHDT and CDR2 as FYEKMQ (reference sequence). The ends lost 6 bases at V and 5 bases at J; junction bases unmatched: 10. The CDR3 totals 15 residues. The CDR3 nucleotides are TGTGCCAGCAGTCGACCCAGGACAGGAGACAATGAGCAGTTCTTC. This sequence encodes CASSRPRTGDNEQFF.